This T cell receptor (beta chain) is from a study of blood T cell repertoires in COVID-19. Germline V gene data show CDR1 as KGHSH and CDR2 as LQKENI. The CDR3 sequence is 17 residues long. V shed 4 bases and J shed 3 bases, with 19 bases lying between them. Data came from immunoSEQ multiplex PCR; TCRdb stores just in-frame clones and leaves some out. This sample yields 90,000 or so clones, of which approximately 91% are seen a single time; roughly 3.5% belongs to the top ten. The sequenced material came from peripheral blood. The TCR comes from a woman aged 65 to 85 with acute or convalescent COVID-19. This chain links TRBV18 with TRBJ1-3; maybe TRBD1 (5 bases). The CDR3 is CASSQSWGRENGNTIYF. The CDR3 DNA follows: TGTGCCAGCTCACAGTCCTGGGGCCGAGAGAATGGAAACACCATATATTTT.